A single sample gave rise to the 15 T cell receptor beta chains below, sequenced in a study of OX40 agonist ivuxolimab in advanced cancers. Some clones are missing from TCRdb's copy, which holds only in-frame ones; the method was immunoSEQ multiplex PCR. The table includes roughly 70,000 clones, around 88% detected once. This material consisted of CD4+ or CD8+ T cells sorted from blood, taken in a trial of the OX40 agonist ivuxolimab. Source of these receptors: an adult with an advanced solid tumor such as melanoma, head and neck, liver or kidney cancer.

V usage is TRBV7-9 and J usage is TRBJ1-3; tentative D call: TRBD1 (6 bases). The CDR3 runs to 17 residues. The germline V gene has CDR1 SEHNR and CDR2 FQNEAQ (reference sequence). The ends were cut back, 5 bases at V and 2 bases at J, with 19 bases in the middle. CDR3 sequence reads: CASSPRGAEMTGNTIYF. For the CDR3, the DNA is TGTGCCAGCAGCCCCCGGGGGGCTGAGATGACTGGAAACACCATATATTTT.

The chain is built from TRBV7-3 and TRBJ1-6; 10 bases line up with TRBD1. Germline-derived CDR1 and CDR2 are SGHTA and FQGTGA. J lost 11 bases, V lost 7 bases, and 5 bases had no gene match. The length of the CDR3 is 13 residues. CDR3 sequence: CASTSTGGAPLHF. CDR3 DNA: TGTGCCAGCACCTCGACAGGGGGCGCACCCCTCCACTTT.

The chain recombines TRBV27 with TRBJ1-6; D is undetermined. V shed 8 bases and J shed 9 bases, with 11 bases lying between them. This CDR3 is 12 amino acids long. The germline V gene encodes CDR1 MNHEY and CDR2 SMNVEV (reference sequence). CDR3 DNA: TGTGCCAGCGGTCGGTTCGGTTCACCCCTCCACTTT. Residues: CASGRFGSPLHF.

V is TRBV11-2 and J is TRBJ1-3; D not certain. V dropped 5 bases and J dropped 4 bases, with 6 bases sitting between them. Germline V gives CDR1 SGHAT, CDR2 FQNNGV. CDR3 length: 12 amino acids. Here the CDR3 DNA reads TGTGCCAGCAGCAAGATGGGAAACACCATATATTTT. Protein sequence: CASSKMGNTIYF.

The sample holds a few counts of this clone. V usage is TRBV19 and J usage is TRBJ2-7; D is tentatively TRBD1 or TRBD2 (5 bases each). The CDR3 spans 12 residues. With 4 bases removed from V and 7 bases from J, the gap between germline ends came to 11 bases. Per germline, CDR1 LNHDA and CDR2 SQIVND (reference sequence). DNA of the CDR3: TGTGCCAGTAGTAGGACTGGGGGAGAGCAGTACTTC. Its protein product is CASSRTGGEQYF.

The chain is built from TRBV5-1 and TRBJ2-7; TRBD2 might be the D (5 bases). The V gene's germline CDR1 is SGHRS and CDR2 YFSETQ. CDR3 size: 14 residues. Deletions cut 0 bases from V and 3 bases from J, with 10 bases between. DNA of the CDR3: TGCGCCAGCAGCTTGGAAGGAGGCGGCTACGAGCAGTACTTC. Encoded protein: CASSLEGGGYEQYF.

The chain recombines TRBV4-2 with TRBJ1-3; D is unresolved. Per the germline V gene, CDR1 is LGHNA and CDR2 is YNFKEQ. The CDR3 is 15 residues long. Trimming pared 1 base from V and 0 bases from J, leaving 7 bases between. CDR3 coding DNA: TGTGCCAGCAGCCAAGGACTTCGCTCTGGAAACACCATATATTTT. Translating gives CASSQGLRSGNTIYF.

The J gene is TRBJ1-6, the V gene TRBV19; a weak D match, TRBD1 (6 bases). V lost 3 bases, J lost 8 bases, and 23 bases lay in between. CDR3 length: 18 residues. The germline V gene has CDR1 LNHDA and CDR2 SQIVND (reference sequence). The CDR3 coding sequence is TGTGCCAGTAGTATCTCCCCATTTCCAGGCAGGGGATATTCACCCCTCCACTTT. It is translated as CASSISPFPGRGYSPLHF.

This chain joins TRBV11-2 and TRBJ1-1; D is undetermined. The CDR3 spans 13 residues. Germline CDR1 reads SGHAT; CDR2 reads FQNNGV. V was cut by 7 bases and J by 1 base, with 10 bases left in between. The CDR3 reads CASTLGSNTEAFF. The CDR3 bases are TGTGCCAGCACCCTTGGATCGAACACTGAAGCTTTCTTT.

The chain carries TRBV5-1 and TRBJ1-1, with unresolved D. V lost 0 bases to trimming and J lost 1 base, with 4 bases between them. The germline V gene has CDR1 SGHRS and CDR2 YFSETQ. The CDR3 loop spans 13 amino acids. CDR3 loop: CASSLDPNTEAFF. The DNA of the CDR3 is TGCGCCAGCAGCTTGGATCCGAACACTGAAGCTTTCTTT.

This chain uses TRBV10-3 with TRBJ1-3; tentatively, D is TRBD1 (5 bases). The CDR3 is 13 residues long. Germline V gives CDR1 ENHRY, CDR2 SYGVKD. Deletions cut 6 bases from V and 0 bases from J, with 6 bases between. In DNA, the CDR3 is TGTGCCATCAGGGGGGGCTCTGGAAACACCATATATTTT. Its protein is CAIRGGSGNTIYF.

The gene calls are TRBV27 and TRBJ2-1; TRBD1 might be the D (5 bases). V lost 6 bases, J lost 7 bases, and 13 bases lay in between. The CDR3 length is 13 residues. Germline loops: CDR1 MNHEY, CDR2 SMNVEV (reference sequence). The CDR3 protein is CASSSPQGNEQFF. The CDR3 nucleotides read TGTGCCAGCAGCTCCCCTCAGGGAAATGAGCAGTTCTTC.

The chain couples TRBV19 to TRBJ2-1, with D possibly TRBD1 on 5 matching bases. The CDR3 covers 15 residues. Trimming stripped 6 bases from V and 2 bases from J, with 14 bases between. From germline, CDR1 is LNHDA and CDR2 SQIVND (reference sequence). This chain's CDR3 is CASRSISGTYNEQFF. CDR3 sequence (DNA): TGTGCCAGTAGGTCCATATCAGGGACCTACAATGAGCAGTTCTTC.

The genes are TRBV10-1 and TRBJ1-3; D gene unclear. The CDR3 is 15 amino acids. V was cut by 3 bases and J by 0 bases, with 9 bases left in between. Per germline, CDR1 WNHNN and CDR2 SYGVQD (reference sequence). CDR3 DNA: TGCGCCAGCAGTGAACTTCGGAGCTCTGGAAACACCATATATTTT. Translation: CASSELRSSGNTIYF.

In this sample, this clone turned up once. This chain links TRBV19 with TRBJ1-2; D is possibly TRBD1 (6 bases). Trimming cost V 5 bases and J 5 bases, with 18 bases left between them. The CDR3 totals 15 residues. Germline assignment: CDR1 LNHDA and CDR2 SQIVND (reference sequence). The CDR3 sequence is CASSYPEGRGYGYTF. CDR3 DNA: TGTGCCAGTAGTTACCCCGAAGGGAGGGGGTATGGCTACACCTTC.